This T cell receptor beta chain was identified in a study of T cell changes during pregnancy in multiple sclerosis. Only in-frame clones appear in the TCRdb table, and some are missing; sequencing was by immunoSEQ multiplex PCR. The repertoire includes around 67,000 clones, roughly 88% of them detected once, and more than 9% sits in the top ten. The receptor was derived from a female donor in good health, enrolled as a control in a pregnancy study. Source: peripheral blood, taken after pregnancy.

In DNA, the CDR3 is TGCGCCAGCAGCCAAGATGGGTCAGGGGTGTGGTACGAGCAGTACTTC. Translated, it gives CASSQDGSGVWYEQYF. The chain uses TRBV4-1 and TRBJ2-7, with TRBD1 as a possible D gene (6 bases). Trimming removed 0 bases at V and 4 bases at J, with 16 bases between. This CDR3 has 16 amino acids. In germline, CDR1 is MGHRA, CDR2 YSYEKL.